The TCR beta chain described here comes from a study of cytomegalovirus exposure and HLA in healthy donors. The CDR3 sequence is 19 residues long. CDR1 and CDR2 from the germline V gene are SEHNR and FQNEAQ (reference sequence). Trimming cost V 5 bases and J 0 bases, with 23 bases left between them. Profiling relied on immunoSEQ multiplex PCR, and the TCRdb table lists in-frame clones only, not all of them. The data hold about 200,000 clones, with roughly 85% observed a single time. The rearrangement links TRBV7-9 to TRBJ2-1; TRBD2 might be the D (5 bases). This clonotype originated in a woman between 18 and 30 years old in good health and CMV-seronegative. Sequenced: PBMCs. The CDR3 nucleotides are TGTGCCAGCAGCGCTCTTCATGTAGGAGCGGCGAGCTCCTACAATGAGCAGTTCTTC. Its protein is CASSALHVGAASSYNEQFF.